This paragraph reports one T cell receptor beta chain. Its antigen target is currently unknown. Base qualities are missing; no much larger clone stands one base away. The same CDR3 arises from other DNA sequences in this sample as well. The data originate from a study of technical replicates of blood from a handful of donors (dated by TCRdb to about 2017). The library was prepared using the immunoSEQ multiplex PCR assay. The immuneACCESS repertoire file appears here via TCRdb, limited to in-frame rearrangements. These files lack a portion of the clones; in checked studies, under half of the deficit traces to unresolved V genes, and the cause of the others is not known. Across this sample there are about 76,000 clones, with roughly 94% seen only once. The ten most abundant clones make up approximately 0.4% of the sample. Ends trimmed: V by 4 bases, J by 1 base; bases unmatched to a gene: 2. There are 16 amino acids in the CDR3, from cysteine to phenylalanine inclusive. Only the CDR3 DNA is retained, 48 bases long and in frame from the first base. Via the germline V gene, CDR1 is SGHRS and CDR2 YFSETQ.

The sample taken for sequencing was T cells isolated from PBMCs. This chain is built from TRBV5-1 and TRBJ2-1; 13 of the junction bases match TRBD2. This TCR was sampled from a human donor in good health. The nucleotide sequence is given as TGCGCCAGCAGCAGGACTAGCGGGAGTTCCTACAATGAGCAGTTCTTC. Its protein is CASSRTSGSSYNEQFF.